What follows are 11 T cell receptor beta chains derived from one specimen sequenced in a study of OX40 agonist ivuxolimab in advanced cancers. Assay: immunoSEQ multiplex PCR; the TCRdb copy retains only in-frame clones and omits some. The top ten hold 6% to 8% of the sample, which has about 80,000 clones, 84% seen once. The sequencing used CD4+ or CD8+ T cells sorted from blood, collected in a trial of the OX40 agonist ivuxolimab. Every receptor here comes from an adult with an advanced solid tumor such as melanoma, head and neck, liver or kidney cancer.

The CDR3 sequence is CAWISLYEQYF. In DNA form, the CDR3 reads TGTGCCTGGATTAGTTTGTACGAGCAGTACTTC. V is TRBV30 and J is TRBJ2-7; D is undetermined. Germline V gene data show CDR1 as GTSNPN and CDR2 as SVGIG (reference sequence). The CDR3 loop spans 11 amino acids. Between the trimmed V and J ends, which lost 4 bases and 4 bases, there was a span of 8 bases.

The chain couples TRBV6-5 to TRBJ1-1, with D possibly matching TRBD1 (5 bases). V lost 2 bases and J lost 6, with 10 bases in between. Germline V CDR1 and CDR2: MNHEY, SVGAGI. The CDR3 length is 13 residues. CDR3 loop: CASSYVGGAEAFF. The CDR3 DNA reads as TGTGCCAGCAGTTACGTCGGGGGGGCTGAAGCTTTCTTT.

The J gene is TRBJ2-1, the V gene TRBV7-2; D gene unclear. Trimming pared 4 bases from V and 1 base from J, leaving 8 bases between. This CDR3 spans 14 amino acids. Germline-derived CDR1 and CDR2 are SGHTA and FQGNSA. In DNA form, the CDR3 reads TGTGCCAGCAGCTACCCAGTGTCCTACAATGAGCAGTTCTTC. Its protein product is CASSYPVSYNEQFF.

The chain links TRBV6-5 to TRBJ1-4, with unresolved D. Trimming stripped 5 bases from V and 11 bases from J, with 12 bases between. Per germline, CDR1 MNHEY and CDR2 SVGAGI. The CDR3 contains 12 residues. The CDR3 coding sequence is TGTGCCAGCAGTCACGACAACAACAAACTGTTTTTT. This gives the protein CASSHDNNKLFF.

This clone was detected a few times. The same CDR3 is also encoded by other DNA sequences in this sample. The chain carries TRBV11-2 and TRBJ1-5; no clear D gene. With 5 bases removed from V and 4 bases from J, the gap between germline ends came to 9 bases. This CDR3 spans 13 amino acids. From germline, CDR1 is SGHAT and CDR2 FQNNGV. CDR3 nucleotides: TGTGCCAGCAGCCCAGGTATTAATCAGCCCCAGCATTTT. Translated, it gives CASSPGINQPQHF. Using reference TRBV11-2 and TRBJ1-5 for the parts outside the CDR3, the full variable domain is EAGVAQSPRYKIIEKRQSVAFWCNPISGHATLYWYQQILGQGPKLLIQFQNNGVVDDSQLPKDRFSAERLKGVDSTLKIQPAKLEDSAVYLCASSPGINQPQHFGDGTRLSIL.

The chain has TRBV10-3 and TRBJ2-7, with 7 bases lining up with TRBD2. Trimming cost V 7 bases and J 9 bases; bases outside gene matches: 18. CDR1 is ENHRY and CDR2 is SYGVKD in the germline V gene. This CDR3 is 15 amino acids long. The CDR3 DNA is TGTGCCATCACCCCGGGGGGACTCCTCCCAGGAGGGCAGTACTTC. Amino acid sequence: CAITPGGLLPGGQYF.

In its sample, this clone was seen a few times. The chain combines TRBV19 with TRBJ1-1; D remains unclear. This CDR3 spans 15 amino acids. Per germline, CDR1 LNHDA and CDR2 SQIVND (reference sequence). The germline V and J ends were trimmed by 4 bases and 1 base, with 13 bases remaining between them. The CDR3 loop is CASSREDTPNTEAFF. The CDR3 bases are TGTGCCAGTAGTAGGGAAGACACCCCGAACACTGAAGCTTTCTTT. Together with reference TRBV19 and TRBJ1-1, the CDR3 gives the full variable domain: DGGITQSPKYLFRKEGQNVTLSCEQNLNHDAMYWYRQDPGQGLRLIYYSQIVNDFQKGDIAEGYSVSREKKESFPLTVTSAQKNPTAFYLCASSREDTPNTEAFFGQGTRLTVV.

Comment on this clone: At one end, the junction sequence differs from germline, possibly due to a read error. The CDR3 loop is CASSLERGFMYF. CDR3 DNA sequence: TGTGCCAGCAGCTTAGAAAGGGGTTTTATGTATTTT. The chain employs TRBV7-9 and TRBJ1-5; TRBD1 might be the D (5 bases). The germline gives CDR1 SEHNR, CDR2 FQNEAQ (reference sequence). The CDR3 runs 12 residues.

V usage is TRBV11-3 and J usage is TRBJ2-2; D unclear. V lost 5 bases to trimming and J lost 6 bases, with 10 bases between them. Germline V CDR1 and CDR2: SGHNT, YENEEA. CDR3 size: 13 residues. This CDR3 is CASSPDPAGELFF. The CDR3 DNA reads as TGTGCCAGCAGCCCTGACCCCGCCGGGGAGCTGTTTTTT.

The rearrangement joins TRBV11-2 to TRBJ2-7; TRBD1 matches at 7 bases. Trimming cost V 5 bases and J 0 bases; bases outside gene matches: 7. The CDR3 is 15 residues long. Germline V CDR1 and CDR2: SGHAT, FQNNGV. Here the CDR3 reads CASSLGQVSSYEQYF. The CDR3 DNA reads TGTGCCAGCAGCCTAGGACAGGTTAGCTCCTACGAGCAGTACTTC.

The gene calls are TRBV5-1 and TRBJ1-6, with D possibly TRBD1 on 5 matching bases. Trimming took off 0 bases at V and 10 bases at J, with 17 bases between the two ends. The CDR3 consists of 16 residues. CDR1 SGHRS and CDR2 YFSETQ come from the germline V gene. The CDR3 nucleotides read TGCGCCAGCAGCTTGGGATACGGCAGGGCGGCCTCACCCCTCCACTTT. It yields the protein CASSLGYGRAASPLHF. The variable domain in full, completed from reference TRBV5-1 and TRBJ1-6, reads KAGVTQTPRYLIKTRGQQVTLSCSPISGHRSVSWYQQTPGQGLQFLFEYFSETQRNKGNFPGRFSGRQFSNSRSEMNVSTLELGDSALYLCASSLGYGRAASPLHFGNGTRLTVT.